Here is one TCR beta chain with its context. The antigen is unknown. Each CDR3 protein is one row after TCRdb ran MiXCR on the 5' RACE reads. The sample carries hundreds of thousands of distinct CDR3 sequences, around 20% recorded once. The junction had 3 bases not matched to a gene; V was cut back by 6 bases and J by 0 bases. This CDR3 is 15 amino acids long. Germline CDR1 MDHEN, CDR2 SYDVKM. The data are from a study of T-cell memory formation after mild COVID-19. On the study more broadly: Clusters were largely donor specific.

Study-wide points: Some clones that responded turned up in pre-infection memory, which suggests that cross-reactive memory joined in.

The sequencing sample was made of PBMCs or a T cell subset sorted from them (not recorded which). This clonotype was obtained from an adult woman who had mild COVID-19 (a few samples of this study predate the infection). Cell type and time point are not known. The chain employs TRBV28 and TRBJ2-5; TRBD2 matches 11 bases. DNA for the CDR3: TGTGCCAGCAGCCCACTAGCGGGAGACCAAGAGACCCAGTACTTC. Translated, it gives CASSPLAGDQETQYF.